These T cell receptor beta chains were read from a single sample in a study of T cell responses to AZD1222 COVID-19 vaccine. Assay: immunoSEQ multiplex PCR; the TCRdb copy retains only in-frame clones and omits some. The top ten clones hold around 10% of a sample with just under 35,000 clones, 86% of them seen once. The specimen comprised peripheral blood, sampled 28 days after the second AZD1222 dose. The receptors originated from an adult who received the AZD1222 COVID-19 vaccine. Both conserved end residues are part of each CDR3. The D gene is left open where the match is weak. Where a row states a size, it is once, few, many or the class of an expanded clone; other rows omit it.

cdr3_aa: CASSFGAGGASEKLFF
cdr3_nt: TGTGCCAGCAGTTTCGGGGCAGGGGGCGCGAGTGAAAAACTGTTTTTT
cdr3_length: 16
j_call: TRBJ1-4
clone_size: .
v_call: TRBV6-5
d_call: TRBD1

cdr3_aa: CASSQMGPMTSTDTQYF
cdr3_nt: TGTGCCAGCAGCCAGATGGGACCGATGACTAGCACAGATACGCAGTATTTT
cdr3_length: 17
j_call: TRBJ2-3
clone_size: .
v_call: TRBV11-2
d_call: .

cdr3_aa: CASQATGVPYEQYF
cdr3_nt: TGTGCCAGCCAGGCAACAGGGGTCCCCTACGAGCAGTACTTC
cdr3_length: 14
j_call: TRBJ2-7
clone_size: .
v_call: TRBV27
d_call: TRBD1

cdr3_aa: CASSLERRGPYEQYF
cdr3_nt: TGTGCCAGCAGTTTAGAGCGGAGGGGTCCCTACGAGCAGTACTTC
cdr3_length: 15
j_call: TRBJ2-7
clone_size: .
v_call: TRBV27
d_call: .

cdr3_aa: CATSRTSGSYEQYF
cdr3_nt: TGTGCCACCTCGAGGACTAGCGGTTCCTACGAGCAGTACTTC
cdr3_length: 14
j_call: TRBJ2-7
clone_size: .
v_call: TRBV2
d_call: TRBD2

cdr3_aa: CASSLGPQYNEQFF
cdr3_nt: TGTGCCAGCAGCTTAGGACCACAATACAATGAGCAGTTCTTC
cdr3_length: 14
j_call: TRBJ2-1
clone_size: .
v_call: TRBV7-2
d_call: .

cdr3_aa: CTSSQAGTSGYNEQFF
cdr3_nt: TGCACCAGCAGCCAAGCCGGGACTAGCGGCTACAATGAGCAGTTCTTC
cdr3_length: 16
j_call: TRBJ2-1
clone_size: few
v_call: TRBV1
d_call: .

cdr3_aa: CASSSGRTDTQYF
cdr3_nt: TGTGCCAGCTCCTCAGGCCGGACAGATACGCAGTATTTT
cdr3_length: 13
j_call: TRBJ2-3
clone_size: .
v_call: TRBV5-6
d_call: .

cdr3_aa: CASSSPPSLREQFF
cdr3_nt: TGTGCCAGCTCCTCACCCCCCTCATTACGGGAGCAGTTCTTC
cdr3_length: 14
j_call: TRBJ2-1
clone_size: .
v_call: TRBV6-5
d_call: .

cdr3_aa: CASAVWVDQPQHF
cdr3_nt: TGTGCCAGCGCCGTTTGGGTAGATCAGCCCCAGCATTTT
cdr3_length: 13
j_call: TRBJ1-5
clone_size: .
v_call: TRBV6-5
d_call: .

cdr3_aa: CASSARDRDTQYF
cdr3_nt: TGTGCCAGCAGCGCCCGGGACCGAGATACGCAGTATTTT
cdr3_length: 13
j_call: TRBJ2-3
clone_size: .
v_call: TRBV9
d_call: .

cdr3_aa: CASRRLAGTSYEQYF
cdr3_nt: TGTGCCAGCAGAAGACTAGCGGGAACCTCCTACGAGCAGTACTTC
cdr3_length: 15
j_call: TRBJ2-7
clone_size: .
v_call: TRBV5-6
d_call: TRBD2

cdr3_aa: CASSGQGRGNTIYF
cdr3_nt: TGTGCCAGCAGTGGACAGGGGCGAGGAAACACCATATATTTT
cdr3_length: 14
j_call: TRBJ1-3
clone_size: .
v_call: TRBV2
d_call: TRBD1

cdr3_aa: CASSEAERGGNEQFF
cdr3_nt: TGTGCCAGCAGTGAAGCGGAGCGGGGGGGGAATGAGCAGTTCTTC
cdr3_length: 15
j_call: TRBJ2-1
clone_size: .
v_call: TRBV6-1
d_call: TRBD2

cdr3_aa: CASSFSYEQYF
cdr3_nt: TGCGCCAGCAGCTTCTCCTACGAGCAGTACTTC
cdr3_length: 11
j_call: TRBJ2-7
clone_size: .
v_call: TRBV5-1
d_call: .

cdr3_aa: CASSEDGTTGQYF
cdr3_nt: TGTGCCAGCAGTGAAGACGGGACGACGGGGCAGTACTTC
cdr3_length: 13
j_call: TRBJ2-7
clone_size: once
v_call: TRBV6-1
d_call: .

cdr3_aa: CASTGRDRTNEQYF
cdr3_nt: TGTGCCAGCACCGGTCGGGACAGGACCAACGAGCAGTACTTC
cdr3_length: 14
j_call: TRBJ2-7
clone_size: few
v_call: TRBV6-5
d_call: TRBD1

cdr3_aa: CASSREEGVGYGYTF
cdr3_nt: TGTGCCAGCAGCCGCGAGGAGGGGGTAGGATATGGCTACACCTTC
cdr3_length: 15
j_call: TRBJ1-2
clone_size: .
v_call: TRBV4-2
d_call: .

cdr3_aa: CASSPLSSGGDNEQFF
cdr3_nt: TGTGCCAGCAGCCCCCTCTCCAGCGGGGGAGACAATGAGCAGTTCTTC
cdr3_length: 16
j_call: TRBJ2-1
clone_size: .
v_call: TRBV28
d_call: TRBD2

cdr3_aa: CASSSDSLSTDTQYF
cdr3_nt: TGTGCCAGCAGTTCGGACAGTCTTAGCACAGATACGCAGTATTTT
cdr3_length: 15
j_call: TRBJ2-3
clone_size: .
v_call: TRBV6-4
d_call: .

cdr3_aa: CASSSTGLDGYTF
cdr3_nt: TGCGCCAGCAGCTCGACAGGGCTTGATGGCTACACCTTC
cdr3_length: 13
j_call: TRBJ1-2
clone_size: .
v_call: TRBV5-1
d_call: TRBD1

cdr3_aa: CATSDLGRNEQFF
cdr3_nt: TGTGCCACCAGTGATTTGGGGAGAAATGAGCAGTTCTTC
cdr3_length: 13
j_call: TRBJ2-1
clone_size: .
v_call: TRBV24-1
d_call: .

cdr3_aa: CASDYIGDTEAFF
cdr3_nt: TGTGCCTCTGATTATATAGGGGACACTGAAGCTTTCTTT
cdr3_length: 13
j_call: TRBJ1-1
clone_size: .
v_call: TRBV30
d_call: .

cdr3_aa: CASSGGPAGADEQFF
cdr3_nt: TGTGCCAGCAGCGGGGGCCCAGCGGGAGCCGATGAGCAGTTCTTC
cdr3_length: 15
j_call: TRBJ2-1
clone_size: .
v_call: TRBV9
d_call: TRBD2

cdr3_aa: CASSTTGVHEQYF
cdr3_nt: TGTGCCAGCAGCACGACAGGGGTGCACGAGCAGTACTTC
cdr3_length: 13
j_call: TRBJ2-7
clone_size: .
v_call: TRBV7-2
d_call: TRBD1

cdr3_aa: CASSLIHIQGFNYGYTF
cdr3_nt: TGTGCCAGCAGCTTGATACACATCCAGGGTTTTAACTATGGCTACACCTTC
cdr3_length: 17
j_call: TRBJ1-2
clone_size: .
v_call: TRBV5-4
d_call: .

cdr3_aa: CARSSGLAGGPNTQYF
cdr3_nt: TGTGCCAGAAGCTCCGGACTAGCGGGCGGACCAAATACGCAGTATTTT
cdr3_length: 16
j_call: TRBJ2-3
clone_size: .
v_call: TRBV5-3
d_call: TRBD2

cdr3_aa: CASTLGLDTEAFF
cdr3_nt: TGTGCCAGCACCCTTGGTTTGGACACTGAAGCTTTCTTT
cdr3_length: 13
j_call: TRBJ1-1
clone_size: .
v_call: TRBV7-9
d_call: .

cdr3_aa: CASSSFGGQFLNEQYF
cdr3_nt: TGTGCCAGTAGCTCCTTTGGGGGACAGTTCCTTAACGAGCAGTACTTC
cdr3_length: 16
j_call: TRBJ2-7
clone_size: .
v_call: TRBV19
d_call: TRBD1

cdr3_aa: CSVEVGGRTGELFF
cdr3_nt: TGCAGCGTTGAAGTCGGGGGACGTACCGGGGAGCTGTTTTTT
cdr3_length: 14
j_call: TRBJ2-2
clone_size: few
v_call: TRBV29-1
d_call: .

cdr3_aa: CSAEEGGNEQYF
cdr3_nt: TGCAGCGCTGAAGAGGGAGGGAATGAGCAGTACTTC
cdr3_length: 12
j_call: TRBJ2-7
clone_size: .
v_call: TRBV29-1
d_call: TRBD2

cdr3_aa: CASSSQGGNSPLHF
cdr3_nt: TGCGCCAGCAGCTCTCAGGGGGGAAATTCACCCCTCCACTTT
cdr3_length: 14
j_call: TRBJ1-6
clone_size: .
v_call: TRBV5-1
d_call: TRBD1

cdr3_aa: CASSRDRGNEQYF
cdr3_nt: TGTGCCAGCAGCAGGGACAGGGGGAACGAGCAGTACTTC
cdr3_length: 13
j_call: TRBJ2-7
clone_size: .
v_call: TRBV7-8
d_call: TRBD1

cdr3_aa: CASSPASGTSYNEQFF
cdr3_nt: TGTGCCAGCAGCCCAGCTAGCGGGACCTCCTACAATGAGCAGTTCTTC
cdr3_length: 16
j_call: TRBJ2-1
clone_size: .
v_call: TRBV4-2
d_call: TRBD2

cdr3_aa: CASSLSSQGEAFF
cdr3_nt: TGTGCCAGCAGCCTTTCTTCGCAGGGTGAAGCTTTCTTT
cdr3_length: 13
j_call: TRBJ1-1
clone_size: .
v_call: TRBV3-1/TRBV3-2
d_call: .

cdr3_aa: CASSPKNPYHNEQFF
cdr3_nt: TGTGCCAGCTCACCAAAGAATCCCTATCACAATGAGCAGTTCTTC
cdr3_length: 15
j_call: TRBJ2-1
clone_size: .
v_call: TRBV18
d_call: .

cdr3_aa: CASSQDTSSPSGF
cdr3_nt: TGCGCCAGCAGCCAGGACACGAGCTCTCCGTCGGGTTTC
cdr3_length: 13
j_call: TRBJ1-2
clone_size: .
v_call: TRBV5-1
d_call: .

cdr3_aa: CASSLGFDNYGYTF
cdr3_nt: TGTGCCAGCAGCTTGGGGTTCGATAACTATGGCTACACCTTC
cdr3_length: 14
j_call: TRBJ1-2
clone_size: .
v_call: TRBV5-5
d_call: .

cdr3_aa: CASSQDRLGSETQYF
cdr3_nt: TGTGCCAGCAGCCAAGATCGTCTGGGATCGGAGACCCAGTACTTC
cdr3_length: 15
j_call: TRBJ2-5
clone_size: .
v_call: TRBV14
d_call: .

cdr3_aa: CASGLFGGTEAFF
cdr3_nt: TGTGCTAGTGGTTTGTTCGGGGGCACTGAAGCTTTCTTT
cdr3_length: 13
j_call: TRBJ1-1
clone_size: few
v_call: TRBV12-5
d_call: .

cdr3_aa: CASSHKTEAFF
cdr3_nt: TGTGCCAGCAGCCATAAAACTGAAGCTTTCTTT
cdr3_length: 11
j_call: TRBJ1-1
clone_size: .
v_call: TRBV3-1/TRBV3-2
d_call: .

cdr3_aa: CASSFTGRGNQPQHF
cdr3_nt: TGTGCCAGCAGCTTTACAGGGAGAGGCAATCAGCCCCAGCATTTT
cdr3_length: 15
j_call: TRBJ1-5
clone_size: .
v_call: TRBV7-9
d_call: .

cdr3_aa: CASSQTTGPTYEQYF
cdr3_nt: TGTGCCAGCAGTCAGACAACCGGGCCAACTTACGAGCAGTACTTC
cdr3_length: 15
j_call: TRBJ2-7
clone_size: .
v_call: TRBV28
d_call: .

cdr3_aa: CASSGGASGSSSEQFF
cdr3_nt: TGTGCCAGCAGCGGGGGGGCTAGCGGGAGTTCGAGTGAGCAGTTCTTC
cdr3_length: 16
j_call: TRBJ2-1
clone_size: .
v_call: TRBV11-3
d_call: TRBD2

cdr3_aa: CASSHNTGELFF
cdr3_nt: TGTGCCAGCAGTCACAACACCGGGGAGCTGTTTTTT
cdr3_length: 12
j_call: TRBJ2-2
clone_size: .
v_call: TRBV7-2
d_call: .

cdr3_aa: CASSTRTGPSTDTQYF
cdr3_nt: TGCGCCAGCAGCACACGGACTGGTCCTAGCACAGATACGCAGTATTTT
cdr3_length: 16
j_call: TRBJ2-3
clone_size: .
v_call: TRBV5-1
d_call: .

cdr3_aa: CASSAAGGGQPQHF
cdr3_nt: TGCGCCAGCAGCGCCGCGGGGGGAGGTCAGCCCCAGCATTTT
cdr3_length: 14
j_call: TRBJ1-5
clone_size: .
v_call: TRBV5-1
d_call: .

cdr3_aa: CASSRGQGSNQPQHF
cdr3_nt: TGTGCCAGCAGCCGGGGACAGGGGAGCAATCAGCCCCAGCATTTT
cdr3_length: 15
j_call: TRBJ1-5
clone_size: .
v_call: TRBV7-2
d_call: TRBD1

cdr3_aa: CASSLGTGNTEAFF
cdr3_nt: TGCGCCAGCAGCTTGGGGACAGGGAACACTGAAGCTTTCTTT
cdr3_length: 14
j_call: TRBJ1-1
clone_size: .
v_call: TRBV5-1
d_call: TRBD1

cdr3_aa: CASTLAGGENEQFF
cdr3_nt: TGTGCCAGTACCCTAGCGGGGGGTGAAAATGAGCAGTTCTTC
cdr3_length: 14
j_call: TRBJ2-1
clone_size: .
v_call: TRBV9
d_call: TRBD2

cdr3_aa: CASSQDTVREQYF
cdr3_nt: TGTGCCAGCAGCCAGGATACGGTTAGGGAGCAGTACTTC
cdr3_length: 13
j_call: TRBJ2-7
clone_size: .
v_call: TRBV14
d_call: .

cdr3_aa: CASSEEGVWRGYTF
cdr3_nt: TGTGCCAGCAGTGAGGAGGGAGTGTGGCGGGGCTACACCTTC
cdr3_length: 14
j_call: TRBJ1-2
clone_size: .
v_call: TRBV6-1
d_call: .

cdr3_aa: CASSRTSQGGSNQPQHF
cdr3_nt: TGTGCCAGCAGCCGAACGAGTCAGGGTGGGAGCAATCAGCCCCAGCATTTT
cdr3_length: 17
j_call: TRBJ1-5
clone_size: .
v_call: TRBV4-2
d_call: .

cdr3_aa: CASSFGGGTANEKLFF
cdr3_nt: TGTGCCAGCAGCTTTGGCGGGGGGACGGCGAATGAAAAACTGTTTTTT
cdr3_length: 16
j_call: TRBJ1-4
clone_size: .
v_call: TRBV7-9
d_call: .

cdr3_aa: CASSHGDRGAFF
cdr3_nt: TGTGCCAGCAGCCATGGGGACAGGGGGGCTTTCTTT
cdr3_length: 12
j_call: TRBJ1-1
clone_size: .
v_call: TRBV3-1/TRBV3-2
d_call: TRBD1

cdr3_aa: CASTFWGADTQYF
cdr3_nt: TGTGCCAGTACCTTCTGGGGCGCAGATACGCAGTATTTT
cdr3_length: 13
j_call: TRBJ2-3
clone_size: .
v_call: TRBV19
d_call: .

cdr3_aa: CASRSSLGTGTYEQYF
cdr3_nt: TGTGCCAGCAGATCTAGCCTCGGGACAGGAACCTACGAGCAGTACTTC
cdr3_length: 16
j_call: TRBJ2-7
clone_size: .
v_call: TRBV2
d_call: TRBD1

cdr3_aa: CAWSAGAGNTIYF
cdr3_nt: TGTGCCTGGAGTGCAGGGGCTGGAAACACCATATATTTT
cdr3_length: 13
j_call: TRBJ1-3
clone_size: .
v_call: TRBV30
d_call: .